This section outlines one T cell receptor (beta chain) sequence together with its context. TCRdb reanalyzed the 5' RACE reads and collapses them to one entry per CDR3 protein, without DNA. The sample table sets out about 380,000 distinct CDR3 sequences. The data were taken from a study of monozygotic twins with inflammatory bowel disease. Per germline, CDR1 SGHDT and CDR2 YYEEEE. This CDR3 comprises 14 residues. This rearrangement joins TRBV5-6 to TRBJ1-6. The material sequenced was blood. The source is a human donor with ulcerative colitis or Crohn's disease, or a healthy co-twin of an affected twin (not recorded which). The CDR3 loop is CASSLGQLNSPLHF.